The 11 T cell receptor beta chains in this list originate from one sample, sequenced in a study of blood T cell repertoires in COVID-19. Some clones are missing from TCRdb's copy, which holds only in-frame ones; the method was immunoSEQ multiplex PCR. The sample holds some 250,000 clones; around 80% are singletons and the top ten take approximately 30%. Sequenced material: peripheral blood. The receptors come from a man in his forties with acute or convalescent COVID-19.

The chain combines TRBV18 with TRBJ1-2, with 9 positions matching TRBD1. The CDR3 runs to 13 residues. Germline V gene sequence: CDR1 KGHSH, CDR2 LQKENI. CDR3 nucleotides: TGTGCTACGCACAGGGGGCAGGAGCGAGGCTACACCTTC. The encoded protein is CATHRGQERGYTF.

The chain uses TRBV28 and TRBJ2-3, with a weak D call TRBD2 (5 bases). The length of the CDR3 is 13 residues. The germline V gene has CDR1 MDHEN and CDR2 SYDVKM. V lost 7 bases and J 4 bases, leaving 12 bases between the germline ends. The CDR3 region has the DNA TGTGCCAGCATGGTAGGAGGTCCAGATACGCAGTATTTT. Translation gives CASMVGGPDTQYF. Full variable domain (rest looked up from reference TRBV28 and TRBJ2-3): DVKVTQSSRYLVKRTGEKVFLECVQDMDHENMFWYRQDPGLGLRLIYFSYDVKMKEKGDIPEGYSVSREKKERFSLILESASTNQTSMYLCASMVGGPDTQYFGPGTRLTVL.

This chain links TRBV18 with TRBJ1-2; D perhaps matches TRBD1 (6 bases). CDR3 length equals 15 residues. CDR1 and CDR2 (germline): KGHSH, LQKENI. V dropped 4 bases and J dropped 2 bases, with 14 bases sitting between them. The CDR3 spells CASSLRQVRNYGYTF. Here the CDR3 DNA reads TGTGCCAGCTCACTCCGACAGGTTCGAAACTATGGCTACACCTTC.

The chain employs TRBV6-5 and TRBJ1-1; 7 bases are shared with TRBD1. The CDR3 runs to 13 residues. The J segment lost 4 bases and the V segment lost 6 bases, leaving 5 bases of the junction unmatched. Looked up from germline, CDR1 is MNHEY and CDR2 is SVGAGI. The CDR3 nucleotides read TGTGCCAGCAGCTTTACAGGGGTCACTGAAGCTTTCTTT. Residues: CASSFTGVTEAFF.

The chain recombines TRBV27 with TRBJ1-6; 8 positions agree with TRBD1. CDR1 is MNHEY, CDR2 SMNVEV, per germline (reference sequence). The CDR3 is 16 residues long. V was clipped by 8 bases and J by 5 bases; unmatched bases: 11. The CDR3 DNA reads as TGTGCCAGCGCTCGACAGGGGTCCGGTAATAATTCACCCCTCCACTTT. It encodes CASARQGSGNNSPLHF.

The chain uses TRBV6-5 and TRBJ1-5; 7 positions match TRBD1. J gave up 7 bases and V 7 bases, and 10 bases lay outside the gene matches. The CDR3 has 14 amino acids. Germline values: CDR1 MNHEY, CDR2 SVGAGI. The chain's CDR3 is CASIPGQLGQPQHF. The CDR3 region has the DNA TGTGCCAGCATCCCGGGACAGCTTGGGCAGCCCCAGCATTTT.

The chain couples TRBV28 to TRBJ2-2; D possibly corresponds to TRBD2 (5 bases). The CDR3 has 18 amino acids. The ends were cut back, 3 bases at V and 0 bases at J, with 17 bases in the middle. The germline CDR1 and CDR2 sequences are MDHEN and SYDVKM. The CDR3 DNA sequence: TGTGCCAGCAGTTTCCGCTTCGGGAAGTCTGCGAACACCGGGGAGCTGTTTTTT. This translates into CASSFRFGKSANTGELFF.

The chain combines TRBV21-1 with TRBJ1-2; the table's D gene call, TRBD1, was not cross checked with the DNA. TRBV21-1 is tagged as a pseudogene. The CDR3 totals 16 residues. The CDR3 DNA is TGTGCCAGCAGCAAAGTCCGGGACAACAAGGGGCATGGCTACACCTTC. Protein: CASSKVRDNKGHGYTF.

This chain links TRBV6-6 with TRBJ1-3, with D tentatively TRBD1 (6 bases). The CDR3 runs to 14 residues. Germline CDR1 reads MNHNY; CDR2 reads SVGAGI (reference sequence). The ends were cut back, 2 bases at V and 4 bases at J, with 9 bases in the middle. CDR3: CASSYVQGGNTIYF. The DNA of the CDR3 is TGTGCCAGCAGTTACGTGCAGGGGGGAAACACCATATATTTT.

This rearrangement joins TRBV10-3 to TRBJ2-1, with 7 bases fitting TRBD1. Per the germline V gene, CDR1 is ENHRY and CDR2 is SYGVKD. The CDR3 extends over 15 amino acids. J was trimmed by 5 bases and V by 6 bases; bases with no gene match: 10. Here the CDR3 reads CAISRGQRANNEQFF. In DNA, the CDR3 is TGTGCCATCAGCCGGGGACAGCGAGCAAACAATGAGCAGTTCTTC.

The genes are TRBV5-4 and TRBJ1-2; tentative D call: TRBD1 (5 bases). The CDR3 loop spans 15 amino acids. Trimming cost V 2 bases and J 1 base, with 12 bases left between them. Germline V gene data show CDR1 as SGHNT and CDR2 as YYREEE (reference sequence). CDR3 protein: CASSFDRGNNYGYTF. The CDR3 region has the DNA TGTGCCAGCAGCTTTGATAGGGGAAATAACTATGGCTACACCTTC.